This paragraph reports one TCR beta chain. What it binds is unknown. Treatment denoted: 10-day PBMC culture with coronavirus spike peptide pools or control peptides (ViraFEST assay). Cultured CD4+ T cell DNA was sequenced using the Oncomine TCR Beta short-read assay. Researchers extracted genomic DNA from CD4+ T cells that had been cultured. One entry per CDR3 protein, called by TCRdb with MiXCR from the PCR reads. Of more than 15,000 distinct CDR3 sequences in the sample, 57% are singletons; the top ten hold more than 9.5%. The record originates from a study of vaccination and CD4 T cells after COVID-19. Background on the study: Nasal swab PCR identified SARS-CoV-2 in the convalescent patients, of whom roughly 9 were mild and one severe. Convalescent participants consisted of six males and four females, two being Hispanic. General study findings and limits: There was no significant change from roughly 21 to 40 median reactive clonotypes.

This CDR3 has 15 residues. J lost 5 bases, V lost 6 bases, and 13 bases had no gene match. In germline, CDR1 is DFQATT, CDR2 SNEGSKA (reference sequence). This chain joins TRBV20-1 and TRBJ2-1; TRBD2 matches 7 bases. The sample taken for sequencing was CD4+ T cells from blood, cultured in vitro. This sequence originates from a human donor who had recovered from COVID-19. The CDR3 DNA is TGCAGTGCCTCTAATGCGGGAGAGGGAAACAATGAGCAGTTCTTC. Translated: CSASNAGEGNNEQFF.